This T cell receptor beta chain was identified during a study of T cell repertoires in aging, cancer and after chemotherapy. Study information: Donor ages fell into six groups from 30 or younger up to 70 or older. Study outcomes and limitations: Healthy donors lost TCR diversity with age mainly through richness, cancer patients through richness and evenness.

Multiplex touch-down PCR with TRB-A/B primers amplified rearranged V-D-J TRB sequences. TCRdb redid the calling of the multiplex PCR reads with MiXCR, one entry per CDR3 protein. The sample consists of roughly 3,500 distinct CDR3 sequences, roughly 30% of them appearing once. A few counts support this clonotype. What it binds is not known. Peripheral blood genomic DNA, not sorted cells or RNA, was the template. The germline V gene encodes CDR1 MDHEN and CDR2 SYDVKM. V lost 4 bases to trimming and J lost 6 bases; unmatched junction nucleotides: 8. CDR3 length: 16 amino acids. The receptor comes from a human donor with a solid tumor. Sequences were obtained from blood. This chain joins TRBV28 and TRBJ1-5; 11 bases align to TRBD1. In DNA, the CDR3 is TGTGCCAGCAGTTCCGGACAGGGGGCGATGGGTCAGCCCCAGCATTTT. Its protein is CASSSGQGAMGQPQHF. Full variable domain (rest looked up from reference TRBV28 and TRBJ1-5): DVKVTQSSRYLVKRTGEKVFLECVQDMDHENMFWYRQDPGLGLRLIYFSYDVKMKEKGDIPEGYSVSREKKERFSLILESASTNQTSMYLCASSSGQGAMGQPQHFGDGTRLSIL.